A selection of T cell receptor beta chains follows, all from one sample in a study of response to subunit inactivated influenza vaccine. TCRdb passed the RT-PCR reads through MiXCR, listing each CDR3 protein once. The data hold around 710,000 distinct CDR3 sequences, with approximately 14% observed a single time. The source material was PBMCs from blood, sampled 14 to 15 days before vaccination. The receptors were gathered from a man between 45 and 60 years old who received an inactivated influenza vaccine. Both conserved end residues are part of each CDR3. A D gene is named only where the DNA matches it firmly. The size field is filled for only some rows; it gives once, few, many or a size class.

few | TRBJ1-5 | TRBV6-6 | NA | TGTGCCAGCACAGGCCAGGATAGACAGCCCCAGCATTTT | CASTGQDRQPQHF
few | TRBJ2-3 | TRBV20-1 | NA | TGCAGTGCTAGGGCCCACTGGCTGGGCACAGATACGCAGTATTTT | CSARAHWLGTDTQYF
NA | TRBJ1-3 | TRBV5-8 | NA | TGTGCCAGCAGCTTGTCTGCAGGGTACCGAAACACCATATATTTT | CASSLSAGYRNTIYF
few | TRBJ2-1 | TRBV20-1 | NA | TGCAGTGCTAGAGAAGACCATGAGCAGTTCTTC | CSAREDHEQFF
NA | TRBJ2-2 | TRBV11-2 | NA | TGTGCCAGCAGCTTAGTTTTTGCGGCAGGGATCGGGGAGCTGTTTTTT | CASSLVFAAGIGELFF
few | TRBJ1-1 | TRBV30 | NA | TGTGCCTGGAAGTCTTTGGACAGTCTGAACACTGAAGCTTTCTTT | CAWKSLDSLNTEAFF
NA | TRBJ2-5 | TRBV6-2/TRBV6-3 | NA | TGTGCCAGCAGTTACGGGGTTGCTTACCTGGAGACCCAGTACTTC | CASSYGVAYLETQYF
NA | TRBJ2-5 | TRBV11-3 | NA | TGTGCCAGCAGCTTAGGGGCGGGGAACCCAATGGAGACCCAGTACTTC | CASSLGAGNPMETQYF
many | TRBJ2-2 | TRBV6-5 | TRBD1 | TGTGCCAGCAGTCCCCGGGACAGGGGTTCATTGTCAGGCGGGAGAGTCAACACCGGGGAGCTGTTTTTT | CASSPRDRGSLSGGRVNTGELFF
few | TRBJ2-3 | TRBV5-1 | TRBD1 | TGCGCCAGCAGCAGACAGGGGGCTAATATAGATACGCAGTATTTT | CASSRQGANIDTQYF
NA | TRBJ2-1 | TRBV18 | TRBD2 | TGTGCCAGCTCCCCTAGCGGGGAAACCTACAATGAGCAGTTCTTC | CASSPSGETYNEQFF
NA | TRBJ2-1 | TRBV9 | TRBD2 | TGTGCCAGCAGCAGACGGGACTACCAATACAATGAGCAGTTCTTC | CASSRRDYQYNEQFF
many | TRBJ2-5 | TRBV20-1 | NA | TGCAGTGCTCCCCACGTGGAGACCCAGTACTTC | CSAPHVETQYF
NA | TRBJ2-2 | TRBV7-9 | NA | TGTGCCAGCAGCTTAGTATCGGCACAGCCAAACACCGGGGAGCTGTTTTTT | CASSLVSAQPNTGELFF
few | TRBJ2-4 | TRBV11-1 | NA | TGTGCCAGCAGCTCGCAGGGGTCACTAGCCAAAAACATTCAGTACTTC | CASSSQGSLAKNIQYF
few | TRBJ1-5 | TRBV4-2 | NA | TGTGCCAGCAGCCAAGATCAAGGATCGCGGTGGAGTCAGCCCCAGCATTTT | CASSQDQGSRWSQPQHF
few | TRBJ2-5 | TRBV6-5 | NA | TGTGCCAGCAGTTACGGCGGAGTAACAGAGACCCAGTACTTC | CASSYGGVTETQYF
NA | TRBJ1-5 | TRBV20-1 | NA | TGCAGTGCTGGGGACACTAGCAATCAGCCCCAGCATTTT | CSAGDTSNQPQHF
few | TRBJ2-3 | TRBV6-2/TRBV6-3 | TRBD2 | TGTGCCAGCAGCTCTTGGACTAGCGGGTTCACAGATACGCAGTATTTT | CASSSWTSGFTDTQYF
NA | TRBJ2-7 | TRBV20-1 | NA | TGCAGTGCTAGAGATTACTACGAGCAGTACTTC | CSARDYYEQYF
NA | TRBJ2-2 | TRBV5-1 | NA | TGCGCCAGCGGCCTCGACGGAAACACCGGGGAGCTGTTTTTT | CASGLDGNTGELFF
NA | TRBJ2-2 | TRBV7-6 | TRBD2 | TGTGCCAGCAGCATGAGACTAGCGGGGAACACCGGGGAGCTGTTTTTT | CASSMRLAGNTGELFF
few | TRBJ1-1 | TRBV29-1 | NA | TGCAGCGCTCAACCCAGTAATAGGGCCGCTGAAGCTTTCTTT | CSAQPSNRAAEAFF
few | TRBJ2-2 | TRBV20-1 | TRBD2 | TGCAGTGCTAGAGATCTAGCGGGAGTGAACACCGGGGAGCTGTTTTTT | CSARDLAGVNTGELFF
many | TRBJ2-2 | TRBV29-1 | TRBD1 | TGCAGCGTAAGGACAGGGGCGAACACCGGGGAGCTGTTTTTT | CSVRTGANTGELFF
NA | TRBJ2-3 | TRBV30 | TRBD1 | TGTGCCTGGAGTGTAACAGGGGGTGTGAGCACAGATACGCAGTATTTT | CAWSVTGGVSTDTQYF
NA | TRBJ2-5 | TRBV7-2 | NA | TGTGCCAGCAGCTTCCAACGGGGGTCCGGAGAGACCCAGTACTTC | CASSFQRGSGETQYF
NA | TRBJ2-1 | TRBV18 | TRBD1 | TGTGCCAGCTCACCCGGGCTGGACAGGGAATCCTGGGATGAGCAGTTCTTC | CASSPGLDRESWDEQFF
few | TRBJ2-7 | TRBV20-1 | TRBD2 | TGCAGTGCTAGAGATAAAGGACTAGCAGACGAGCAGTACTTC | CSARDKGLADEQYF
NA | TRBJ1-6 | TRBV20-1 | NA | TGCAGTGCTACCGACAGGACCAATTCACCCCTCCACTTT | CSATDRTNSPLHF
many | TRBJ2-7 | TRBV12-3/TRBV12-4 | TRBD2 | TGTGCCAGCAGGAAAGGACTAGCCGGCTACGAGCAGTACTTC | CASRKGLAGYEQYF
many | TRBJ2-7 | TRBV28 | TRBD2 | TGTGCCAGCAGTTTTATCAGCGGGGGGCCGGGGTACGAGCAGTACTTC | CASSFISGGPGYEQYF
NA | TRBJ2-7 | TRBV27 | TRBD2 | TGTGCCAGCAGTTTGGGGGAGGGGCCCTACGAGCAGTACTTC | CASSLGEGPYEQYF
many | TRBJ2-2 | TRBV9 | NA | TGTGCCAGCAGCGATCCGGGGATAGCGGAGGACACCGGGGAGCTGTTTTTT | CASSDPGIAEDTGELFF
many | TRBJ2-7 | TRBV10-3 | NA | TGTGCCATCAGTGACGGACAGAGGGGCTACGAGCAGTACTTC | CAISDGQRGYEQYF
few | TRBJ2-2 | TRBV6-1 | NA | TGTGCCAGCAAAATCGCCTCAAGGAACACCGGGGAGCTGTTTTTT | CASKIASRNTGELFF
NA | TRBJ1-6 | TRBV5-1 | TRBD1 | TGCGCCAGCAGCAGAACGGACAGGGTGAGCTCCTATAATTCACCCCTCCACTTT | CASSRTDRVSSYNSPLHF
once | TRBJ1-2 | TRBV7-9 | NA | TGTGCCAGCAGCTTATCTACACCTAACTATGGCTACACCTTC | CASSLSTPNYGYTF
few | TRBJ2-7 | TRBV20-1 | NA | TGCAGTGCTTCCCGGGACACCGACTACGAGCAGTACTTC | CSASRDTDYEQYF
few | TRBJ2-5 | TRBV9 | NA | TGTGCCAGCAGCGGGGGGGTAGAAGAGACCCAGTACTTC | CASSGGVEETQYF
few | TRBJ2-1 | TRBV5-1 | NA | TGCGCCAGCAGCTTATTCAGGAGCTCCTACAATGAGCAGTTCTTC | CASSLFRSSYNEQFF
NA | TRBJ2-6 | TRBV2 | NA | TGTGCCAGCAGTGAAGCGAGCCCTGGGGCCAACGTCCTGACTTTC | CASSEASPGANVLTF
NA | TRBJ2-7 | TRBV6-1 | TRBD2 | TGTGCCAGCAGGATAGCGGGAGGAAGAACCTACGAGCAGTACTTC | CASRIAGGRTYEQYF
NA | TRBJ2-3 | TRBV27 | TRBD1 | TGTGCCAGCAGTTCCGGGACAGGACACACAGATACGCAGTATTTT | CASSSGTGHTDTQYF
NA | TRBJ1-3 | TRBV12-3/TRBV12-4 | NA | TGTGCCAGCAGTAACCCGGGCCTTCGAAACACCATATATTTT | CASSNPGLRNTIYF
NA | TRBJ2-7 | TRBV30 | TRBD1 | TGTGCCTGGAGTGTAGGGACAGGGGACTACGAGCAGTACTTC | CAWSVGTGDYEQYF
NA | TRBJ2-2 | TRBV28 | NA | TGTGCCAGCAGTCCCGCAGGGGCGGGAACCGGGGAGCTGTTTTTT | CASSPAGAGTGELFF
few | TRBJ1-4 | TRBV2 | NA | TGTGCCTCTGGGCCTAATGAAAAACTGTTTTTT | CASGPNEKLFF
many | TRBJ2-2 | TRBV6-2/TRBV6-3 | NA | TGTGCCAGCACCGGCGGGGGACAGAGATACACCGGGGAGCTGTTTTTT | CASTGGGQRYTGELFF
NA | TRBJ2-2 | TRBV5-1 | NA | TGCGCCAGCAGCTTGGGGCATTCAGGGGCGCGCGGCACCGGGGAGCTGTTTTTT | CASSLGHSGARGTGELFF
many | TRBJ2-1 | TRBV4-1 | NA | TGCGCCAGCAGCCATGGACCCGACAATGAGCAGTTCTTC | CASSHGPDNEQFF
NA | TRBJ1-5 | TRBV6-2/TRBV6-3 | NA | TGTGCCAGCAGCCACTCAAGGCAGGCAAGAGGGAAGAATCAGCCCCAGCATTTT | CASSHSRQARGKNQPQHF
NA | TRBJ2-7 | TRBV12-3/TRBV12-4 | NA | TGTGCCAGCTCGGCGCGTGAGAAGTACGAGCAGTACTTC | CASSAREKYEQYF
few | TRBJ2-1 | TRBV7-2 | TRBD1 | TGTGCCAGCAGCTTATTTGGGACAGGGCGGAACAATGAGCAGTTCTTC | CASSLFGTGRNNEQFF